This section outlines one T cell receptor beta chain sequence together with its context. Its matching antigen is unknown. The source of the sample is a study of shared clonotypes between healthy human individuals. Trimming took off 1 base at V and 3 bases at J, with 9 bases between the two ends. This CDR3 spans 14 amino acids. The germline V gene has CDR1 SNHLY and CDR2 FYNNEI. Assay: immunoSEQ multiplex PCR; the TCRdb copy retains only in-frame clones and omits some. The table has about 1.5 million clones, approximately 96% seen once. Study results and caveats: Sampling used blood alone; tissue repertoires probably differ. Across a handful of donors, naive CD4 shared around 5.4%, naive CD8 around 3.5%, memory CD4 more than 2%, memory CD8 about 0.4%. Some clonotypes were shared by all four sorted-subset donors, while others were not shared. The non-shared ones had lower generation probabilities than the shared ones. Depth of sequencing was expected to influence donor clonotype sharing.

This sequence originates from a man younger than 45 in good health. Material for sequencing was naive CD4+ T cells sorted from blood. Subset here: CD45RA+ positively selected. This chain uses TRBV2 with TRBJ1-1, with D possibly TRBD1 on 5 matching bases. As DNA, the CDR3 is TGTGCCAGCAGTGAAGGGGGGGAGGACACTGAAGCTTTCTTT. Amino acids: CASSEGGEDTEAFF.